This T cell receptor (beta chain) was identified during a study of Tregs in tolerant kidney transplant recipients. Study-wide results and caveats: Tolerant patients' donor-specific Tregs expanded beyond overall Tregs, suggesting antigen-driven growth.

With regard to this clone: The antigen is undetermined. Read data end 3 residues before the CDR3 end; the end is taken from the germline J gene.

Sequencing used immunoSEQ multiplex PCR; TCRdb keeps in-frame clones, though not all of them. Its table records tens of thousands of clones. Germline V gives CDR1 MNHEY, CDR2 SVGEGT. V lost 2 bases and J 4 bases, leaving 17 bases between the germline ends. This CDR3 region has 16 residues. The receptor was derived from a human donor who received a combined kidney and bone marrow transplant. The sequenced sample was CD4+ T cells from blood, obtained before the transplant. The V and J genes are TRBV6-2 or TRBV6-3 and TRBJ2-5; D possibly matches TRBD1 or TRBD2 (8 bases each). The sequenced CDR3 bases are TGTGCCAGCAGTTACGGTAGCGGGACAGGCTCAGAGACC. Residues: CASSYGSGTGSET. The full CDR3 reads CASSYGSGTGSETQYF.